Included here is one T cell receptor beta chain sequence, with context. These data are taken from a study of cytomegalovirus exposure and HLA in healthy donors. The CDR3 runs to 15 residues. Germline V CDR1 and CDR2: SGHTA, FQGNSA. V was trimmed by 1 base and J by 1 base, leaving 10 bases between them. PCR primers comprised 60 Vbeta and 13 Jbeta primers. Data came from immunoSEQ multiplex PCR; TCRdb stores just in-frame clones and leaves some out. The sample includes more than 150,000 clones, approximately 80% of them seen just once. Material for sequencing was PBMCs. The sequence came from a woman between 45 and 65 years old in good health and CMV-seropositive. This chain connects TRBV7-2 to TRBJ1-1; a possible D gene is TRBD1 (5 bases). The CDR3 nucleotides read TGTGCCAGCAGCTTAGTAACAGGATCGAACACTGAAGCTTTCTTT. It encodes CASSLVTGSNTEAFF.